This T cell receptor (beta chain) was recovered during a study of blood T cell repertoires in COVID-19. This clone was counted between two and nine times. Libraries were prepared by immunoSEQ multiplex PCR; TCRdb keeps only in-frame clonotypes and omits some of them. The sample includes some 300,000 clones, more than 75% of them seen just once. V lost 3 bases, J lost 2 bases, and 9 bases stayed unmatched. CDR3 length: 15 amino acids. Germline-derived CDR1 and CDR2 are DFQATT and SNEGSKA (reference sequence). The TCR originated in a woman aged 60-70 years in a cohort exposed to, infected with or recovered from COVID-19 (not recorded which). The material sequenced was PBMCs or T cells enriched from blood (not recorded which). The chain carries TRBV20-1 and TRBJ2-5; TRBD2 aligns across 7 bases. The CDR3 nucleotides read TGCAGTGCTAGTCCAGCGGGAACAGGACAAGAGACCCAGTACTTC. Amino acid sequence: CSASPAGTGQETQYF.